This TCR beta chain was recovered during a study of patients and donors after allogeneic stem cell transplantation. In germline, CDR1 is DFQATT, CDR2 SNEGSKA (reference sequence). The V gene lost 3 bases and the J gene lost 10 bases, with 16 bases spanning the gap. This CDR3 comprises 13 residues. TCRdb itself ran the RT-PCR reads through MiXCR, one entry per CDR3 protein. This sample has roughly 880,000 distinct CDR3 sequences; roughly 17% occur once, and the top ten carry around 6%. The receptor's source is a human donor who was either an allogeneic HSCT recipient or a stem cell or donor lymphocyte infusion donor (not recorded which). It is not recorded whose cells these are; they may come from a transplant donor. Sequencing was carried out using blood, either unsorted or a sorted T cell fraction (not recorded which). The genes are TRBV20-1 and TRBJ1-5; D possibly corresponds to TRBD1 (5 bases). The CDR3 coding sequence is TGCAGTGCTAGGGACGCAGGGAATCGTCCCCAGCATTTT. Translated: CSARDAGNRPQHF.